A single sample is the source of the 19 T cell receptor beta chains below, sequenced in a study of T cell repertoires in cytomegalovirus infection. TCRdb redid the calling of the reads with MiXCR, one entry per CDR3 protein. The sample holds roughly 230,000 distinct CDR3 sequences; approximately 24% are singletons and the top ten take over 15%. Sequenced sample: CD8+ T cells from PBMCs. The receptor source for this set is a human donor in good health (CMV status not recorded). Some clones in this sample may be carry-over from other donors' samples.

The chain employs TRBV7-6 and TRBJ2-7; possibly TRBD1 for D (6 bases). This CDR3 has 15 amino acids. With 4 bases removed from V and 5 bases from J, the gap between germline ends came to 18 bases. In germline, CDR1 is SGHVS, CDR2 FNYEAQ. The CDR3: CASSSPPRDIHEQYF. In nucleotides, the CDR3 is TGTGCCAGCAGCTCTCCCCCCCGGGACATACACGAGCAGTACTTC.

CDR3 nucleotides: TGCAGTGCTGGGGGGGCCATCTACGAGCAGTACTTC. It specifies CSAGGAIYEQYF. V gene TRBV20-1 combines with J gene TRBJ2-7; TRBD2 is a possible D gene (7 bases). Trimming removed 5 bases at V and 3 bases at J, with 11 bases between. This CDR3 is built from 12 residues. Per germline, CDR1 DFQATT and CDR2 SNEGSKA (reference sequence).

The chain couples TRBV11-2 to TRBJ1-1; D remains ambiguous. The CDR3 extends over 14 amino acids. Germline values: CDR1 SGHAT, CDR2 FQNNGV. Trimming cost V 2 bases and J 5 bases, with 12 bases left between them. As DNA, the CDR3 is TGTGCCAGCAGCTTAAGGACGGGGAGGACTGAAGCTTTCTTT. This translates into CASSLRTGRTEAFF.

This clonotype was found a few times. The chain joins TRBV4-1 to TRBJ2-7; no reliable D call. This CDR3 comprises 13 residues. CDR1 and CDR2 (germline): MGHRA, YSYEKL. The V gene lost 3 bases and the J gene lost 3 bases, with 9 bases spanning the gap. The CDR3 is CASSHGEDYEQYF. The CDR3, as DNA: TGCGCCAGCAGCCACGGAGAGGACTACGAGCAGTACTTC.

The genes are TRBV30 and TRBJ2-2; tentatively, D is TRBD1 (6 bases). From germline, CDR1 is GTSNPN and CDR2 SVGIG (reference sequence). CDR3 length equals 16 residues. The V end lost 3 bases, the J end lost 3 bases, and 17 bases lay between the germline ends. The CDR3 sequence: CAWREHLTGYTGELFF. Here the CDR3 DNA reads TGTGCCTGGAGGGAACACCTTACAGGGTACACCGGGGAGCTGTTTTTT.

The V and J genes are TRBV7-8 and TRBJ2-1; D is ambiguous. Trimming took off 2 bases at V and 4 bases at J, with 6 bases between the two ends. CDR1 and CDR2 from the germline V gene are SGHVS and FQNEAQ. The CDR3 covers 13 residues. CDR3 bases: TGTGCCAGCAGCTTAACCCATTACAATGAGCAGTTCTTC. As protein: CASSLTHYNEQFF. The full variable domain, in which reference TRBV7-8 and TRBJ2-1 provide the parts outside the CDR3, is GAGVSQSPRYKVAKRGQDVALRCDPISGHVSLFWYQQALGQGPEFLTYFQNEAQLDKSGLPSDRFFAERPEGSVSTLKIQRTQQEDSAVYLCASSLTHYNEQFFGPGTRLTVL.

This clonotype was observed at least ten times. In DNA form, the CDR3 reads TGTGCCAGCAGCGACCTCTTTGCTAGCGGGGGGACAGATACGCAGTATTTT. As protein: CASSDLFASGGTDTQYF. This sequence joins TRBV7-2 and TRBJ2-3, with TRBD2 matching 11 bases. The CDR3 spans 17 residues. The V gene end was trimmed by 5 bases and the J gene end by 3 bases; junction bases not matched to a gene: 10. The germline gives CDR1 SGHTA, CDR2 FQGNSA. Variable domain in full (rest from reference TRBV7-2 and TRBJ2-3): GAGVSQSPSNKVTEKGKDVELRCDPISGHTALYWYRQSLGQGLEFLIYFQGNSAPDKSGLPSDRFSAERTGGSVSTLTIQRTQQEDSAVYLCASSDLFASGGTDTQYFGPGTRLTVL.

This chain connects TRBV6-2 or TRBV6-3 to TRBJ1-1; 7 nucleotides match TRBD1. Germline V gene lookup returns CDR1 MNHEY and CDR2 SVGEGT. The CDR3 has 16 amino acids. After removal of 2 bases from V and 1 base from J, the junction contained 7 bases not matched to a gene. The DNA for the CDR3 is TGTGCCAGCAGTTACCCCCCGACAGGGAGGAACACTGAAGCTTTCTTT. It codes for CASSYPPTGRNTEAFF.

This clonotype was recorded many times. The gene calls are TRBV12-3 or TRBV12-4 and TRBJ2-1; 9 bases fit TRBD2. The CDR3 totals 18 residues. Unmatched junction bases numbered 12, after V lost 6 bases and J lost 0 bases. The CDR3 sequence is CASSPPGLATSSYNEQFF. Written as DNA, the CDR3 is TGTGCCAGCAGCCCCCCGGGACTAGCCACGAGCTCCTACAATGAGCAGTTCTTC.

This chain joins TRBV20-1 and TRBJ1-6; D ambiguous. This CDR3 has 15 amino acids. The V and J ends lost 5 bases and 0 bases respectively, with 11 bases between them. The germline V gene encodes CDR1 DFQATT and CDR2 SNEGSKA (reference sequence). The CDR3 region has the DNA TGCAGTGCTCGCCCATGGAGCTCCTATAATTCACCCCTCCACTTT. It encodes CSARPWSSYNSPLHF.

This clonotype has only a few counts. The chain employs TRBV6-1 and TRBJ1-5, with a weak D call TRBD1 (5 bases). V was cut by 6 bases and J by 0 bases, with 18 bases left in between. CDR3 length: 17 amino acids. Germline V gives CDR1 MNHNS, CDR2 SASEGT. Here the CDR3 reads CASSERRDGYSNQPQHF. The DNA for the CDR3 is TGTGCCAGCAGCGAAAGGAGGGACGGCTATAGCAATCAGCCCCAGCATTTT.

This clonotype was counted many times. V is TRBV12-3 or TRBV12-4 and J is TRBJ1-2; D gene unclear. Between the trimmed V and J ends, which lost 6 bases and 7 bases, there was a span of 15 bases. The CDR3 extends over 13 amino acids. DNA of the CDR3: TGTGCCAGCAGCCCCTTTACGAACCGTGGCTACACCTTC. Its protein is CASSPFTNRGYTF.

CDR3 loop: CASSSRTYEQYF. The CDR3 DNA is TGTGCCAGCAGTTCTAGAACCTACGAGCAGTACTTC. This sequence joins TRBV6-6 and TRBJ2-7; no reliable D call. In germline, CDR1 is MNHNY, CDR2 SVGAGI (reference sequence). Trimming shortened V by 4 bases and J by 2 bases, and 6 bases separated the two germline ends. This CDR3 has 12 amino acids.

The chain has TRBV12-3 or TRBV12-4 and TRBJ2-1; possibly TRBD2 for D (5 bases). Trimming pared 4 bases from V and 9 bases from J, leaving 13 bases between. CDR3 length: 13 residues. The CDR3 sequence: CASSSEGFGEQFF. CDR3 nucleotide sequence: TGTGCCAGCAGTTCTGAGGGATTTGGTGAGCAGTTCTTC.

This clonotype was seen repeatedly, ten times or more. The J gene is TRBJ1-2, the V gene TRBV7-9, with D uncertain. V lost 4 bases and J 1 base, leaving 10 bases between the germline ends. In germline, CDR1 is SEHNR, CDR2 FQNEAQ (reference sequence). There are 14 residues in the CDR3. The CDR3 sequence: CASSSRVDNYGYTF. The CDR3 nucleotides read TGTGCCAGCAGCTCAAGGGTGGATAACTATGGCTACACCTTC. The complete variable domain, with remaining parts taken from reference TRBV7-9 and TRBJ1-2, reads DTGVSQNPRHKITKRGQNVTFRCDPISEHNRLYWYRQTLGQGPEFLTYFQNEAQLEKSRLLSDRFSAERPKGSFSTLEIQRTEQGDSAMYLCASSSRVDNYGYTFGSGTRLTVV.

This clonotype came up many times. The genes are TRBV7-9 and TRBJ2-2, with D possibly being TRBD2 (5 bases). The CDR3 consists of 16 residues. Trimming cost V 4 bases and J 0 bases, with 12 bases left between them. Looked up from germline, CDR1 is SEHNR and CDR2 is FQNEAQ (reference sequence). The CDR3 sequence: CASSSNDYPNTGELFF. The CDR3 DNA sequence: TGTGCCAGCAGCTCCAACGACTACCCGAACACCGGGGAGCTGTTTTTT.

The genes are TRBV28 and TRBJ1-5, with a tentative D call TRBD1 (6 bases). Germline lookup yields CDR1 MDHEN and CDR2 SYDVKM. The V end was cut by 2 bases, the J end by 0 bases, with 11 bases between. CDR3 length: 16 amino acids. CDR3 amino acids: CASSLAPGASNQPQHF. In nucleotides, the CDR3 is TGTGCCAGCAGTTTAGCCCCGGGGGCTAGCAATCAGCCCCAGCATTTT.

This clonotype was seen more than once but under ten times. The chain employs TRBV20-1 and TRBJ2-7, with a weak D call TRBD1 (6 bases). Germline V gene lookup returns CDR1 DFQATT and CDR2 SNEGSKA (reference sequence). CDR3 length: 14 residues. Trimming removed 5 bases at V and 3 bases at J, with 17 bases between. DNA for the CDR3: TGCAGTGCTCCCCACCGGGACAAGATCTACGAGCAGTACTTC. Residues: CSAPHRDKIYEQYF.

This clonotype was counted only a few times. This chain uses TRBV4-1 with TRBJ1-1, with D possibly TRBD1 on 6 matching bases. This CDR3 has 15 residues. Germline V lookup: CDR1 MGHRA, CDR2 YSYEKL. V was shortened by 1 base and J by 8 bases, with 17 bases between the two germline ends. CDR3 sequence (DNA): TGCGCCAGCAGCCAAGGCCCCGGGGGCGGGGAGGAAGCTTTCTTT. Protein sequence: CASSQGPGGGEEAFF.